A single T cell receptor beta chain is shown here with its context. Antigen specificity is unknown. With 5 bases removed from V and 2 bases from J, the gap between germline ends came to 8 bases. This CDR3 has 12 residues. Germline values: CDR1 GTSNPN, CDR2 SVGIG (reference sequence). The data derive from a study of OX40 agonist ivuxolimab in advanced cancers. On the study more broadly: While on treatment, patients had intravenous ivuxolimab at 0.01 to 10 mg/kg every 2 weeks. Overall study findings and caveats: Near-lowest levels of clonal expansion characterized partial responders at 0.1-3.0 mg/kg. Mean expanded clone counts were higher in CD8+ than CD4+ T cells.

Collection of blood occurred at baseline, at cycle 4 day 1, and at cycle 7 day 1. Assay: immunoSEQ multiplex PCR; the TCRdb copy retains only in-frame clones and omits some. There are about 67,000 clones in the sample; approximately 80% occur only once, and approximately 8% lies in the top ten. V gene TRBV30 combines with J gene TRBJ2-3; unclear D gene. The sequences come from CD4+ or CD8+ T cells sorted from blood, collected in a trial of the OX40 agonist ivuxolimab. This receptor was taken from an adult with an advanced solid tumor such as melanoma, head and neck, liver or kidney cancer. CDR3 nucleotides: TGTGCCTGGGGTCCAATCACAGATACGCAGTATTTT. Translation gives CAWGPITDTQYF.